One sample yielded the 18 T cell receptor beta chains listed below, sequenced in a study of blood T cell repertoires in COVID-19. Method: immunoSEQ multiplex PCR; TCRdb's copy keeps in-frame clones and lacks some. The data show about 240,000 clones, around 84% seen once. The specimen sequenced was peripheral blood. The receptors come from a woman aged 18 to 35 with acute or convalescent COVID-19.

This chain connects TRBV30 to TRBJ2-5; D perhaps matches TRBD2 (6 bases). Trimming shortened V by 0 bases and J by 5 bases, and 16 bases separated the two germline ends. In germline, CDR1 is GTSNPN, CDR2 SVGIG (reference sequence). This CDR3 is built from 15 residues. CDR3: CAWSVLGGRGETQYF. The CDR3, as DNA: TGTGCCTGGAGTGTACTAGGAGGGCGTGGGGAGACCCAGTACTTC.

V usage is TRBV28 and J usage is TRBJ1-2; 7 positions agree with TRBD1. The junction had 7 bases not matched to a gene; V was cut back by 2 bases and J by 7 bases. CDR1 and CDR2 from the germline V gene are MDHEN and SYDVKM. The CDR3 is 14 residues long. The CDR3 protein is CASSLSDRVSGYTF. The CDR3 DNA is TGTGCCAGCAGTTTAAGCGACAGGGTTTCTGGCTACACCTTC.

This sequence joins TRBV4-3 and TRBJ2-1; 12 nucleotides agree with TRBD2. Germline assignment: CDR1 LGHNA and CDR2 YSLEER. The CDR3 extends over 16 amino acids. V dropped 3 bases and J dropped 5; count of bases not matched to a gene: 5. In nucleotides, the CDR3 is TGCGCCAGCAGCCATTCCAGGACTAGCGGGGACAATGAGCAGTTCTTC. This gives the protein CASSHSRTSGDNEQFF.

The V call is TRBV27, the J call TRBJ2-1, with D maybe TRBD2 (6 bases). The CDR3 sequence is 16 residues long. V dropped 2 bases and J dropped 0 bases, with 11 bases sitting between them. Looked up from germline, CDR1 is MNHEY and CDR2 is SMNVEV (reference sequence). In DNA, the CDR3 is TGTGCCAGCAGTTTACAGCGGGCTACCTCCTACAATGAGCAGTTCTTC. This encodes CASSLQRATSYNEQFF.

V usage is TRBV7-2 and J usage is TRBJ2-7; 13 bases line up with TRBD2. The CDR3 is 16 residues long. The J segment lost 4 bases and the V segment lost 4 bases, leaving 7 bases of the junction unmatched. Germline lookup yields CDR1 SGHTA and CDR2 FQGNSA. The CDR3 nucleotides read TGTGCCAGCAGCTCCCGGACTAGCGGGAGTGGGTACGAGCAGTACTTC. Translation gives CASSSRTSGSGYEQYF.

This clone has a single count. The chain employs TRBV9 and TRBJ2-2; 7 bases are a match to TRBD1. The CDR3 runs 14 residues. The germline CDR1 and CDR2 sequences are SGDLS and YYNGEE. J was trimmed by 4 bases and V by 5 bases; bases with no gene match: 5. CDR3 protein: CASRDRVSTGELFF. The CDR3 bases are TGTGCCAGCAGAGACAGGGTTTCCACCGGGGAGCTGTTTTTT.

This sequence joins TRBV6-6 and TRBJ2-2, with D maybe TRBD2 (6 bases). V lost 4 bases to trimming and J lost 2 bases, with 14 bases between them. The germline CDR1 and CDR2 sequences are MNHNY and SVGAGI (reference sequence). CDR3 length: 16 residues. The CDR3 bases are TGTGCCAGCAGTTCATTCCTCGGGAGCAACACCGGGGAGCTGTTTTTT. The encoded protein is CASSSFLGSNTGELFF.

The chain couples TRBV18 to TRBJ2-7; possible D gene TRBD2, 5 bases. The V gene lost 3 bases and the J gene lost 3 bases, with 12 bases spanning the gap. Per germline, CDR1 KGHSH and CDR2 LQKENI. This CDR3 is 14 amino acids long. The CDR3 DNA sequence: TGTGCCAGCTCACCGGGCGGGCTCAACTACGAGCAGTACTTC. Its protein product is CASSPGGLNYEQYF.

The rearrangement uses TRBV15 and TRBJ1-1, with 7 bases matching TRBD1. This CDR3 has 14 amino acids. The germline V gene encodes CDR1 LNHNV and CDR2 YYDKDF (reference sequence). V gave up 8 bases and J gave up 1 base; unmatched junction bases: 7. DNA for the CDR3: TGTGCCACCGGAAGGACAGGTCAGAACACTGAAGCTTTCTTT. This encodes CATGRTGQNTEAFF.

This clone was detected once. The V gene is TRBV10-3, the J gene TRBJ1-1; 11 nucleotides align to TRBD1. The CDR3 sequence is 15 residues long. V dropped 5 bases and J dropped 7; count of bases not matched to a gene: 9. From germline, CDR1 is ENHRY and CDR2 SYGVKD. CDR3 region: CAISQDRGRGSEAFF. CDR3 bases: TGTGCCATCAGTCAGGACAGGGGGCGAGGGAGTGAAGCTTTCTTT.

This chain connects TRBV11-3 to TRBJ2-2; D perhaps matches TRBD1 (6 bases). V lost 4 bases and J lost 4, with 16 bases in between. CDR3 length: 16 residues. Germline V lookup: CDR1 SGHNT, CDR2 YENEEA. The CDR3 nucleotides are TGTGCCAGCAGCTCAAGGTCCAGGGGAGTCACCGGGGAGCTGTTTTTT. It encodes CASSSRSRGVTGELFF.

The genes are TRBV18 and TRBJ1-5, with D perhaps matching TRBD1 (5 bases). Germline CDR1 KGHSH, CDR2 LQKENI. V lost 2 bases, J lost 4 bases, and 9 bases lay in between. The CDR3 is made up of 14 amino acids. The CDR3 DNA sequence: TGTGCCAGCTCACCAATGGGGGGGAATCAGCCCCAGCATTTT. Encoded protein: CASSPMGGNQPQHF. Looking up the rest from reference TRBV18 and TRBJ1-5 gives the full variable domain: NAGVMQNPRHLVRRRGQEARLRCSPMKGHSHVYWYRQLPEEGLKFMVYLQKENIIDESGMPKERFSAEFPKEGPSILRIQQVVRGDSAAYFCASSPMGGNQPQHFGDGTRLSIL.

This sequence joins TRBV12-5 and TRBJ2-2; 12 bases fit TRBD1. Per germline, CDR1 LGHNT and CDR2 FRNRAP. CDR3 length: 15 amino acids. J lost 6 bases, V lost 5 bases, and 4 bases had no gene match. The DNA for the CDR3 is TGTGCTAGTGGTCCGGGACAGGGGGCTTCCGGGGAGCTGTTTTTT. Translating gives CASGPGQGASGELFF.

The chain is built from TRBV6-6 and TRBJ1-5; the match to TRBD1 covers 7 bases. CDR1 is MNHNY and CDR2 is SVGAGI in the germline V gene (reference sequence). Trimming at V came to 2 bases and at J to 0 bases, leaving 4 bases not matched to a gene. This CDR3 is built from 16 residues. CDR3 region: CASSYPGQNSNQPQHF. In DNA, the CDR3 is TGTGCCAGCAGTTACCCGGGACAGAATAGCAATCAGCCCCAGCATTTT.

This clone was observed a single time. This chain links TRBV6-5 with TRBJ2-5; TRBD2 matches at 9 bases. This CDR3 region has 16 residues. J lost 5 bases, V lost 3 bases, and 10 bases had no gene match. In germline, CDR1 is MNHEY, CDR2 SVGAGI. The CDR3 sequence is CASSYNPSGTGETQYF. In nucleotides, the CDR3 is TGTGCCAGCAGTTATAATCCTAGCGGGACTGGGGAGACCCAGTACTTC.

The J gene is TRBJ2-6, the V gene TRBV7-8; possible D gene TRBD2, 6 bases. Germline V lookup: CDR1 SGHVS, CDR2 FQNEAQ. V lost 5 bases to trimming and J lost 7 bases, with 21 bases between them. This CDR3 has 17 residues. The CDR3 DNA sequence: TGTGCCAGCAGCCGCGGGACTCCCCGGTTTGGCGCCAACGTCCTGACTTTC. It encodes CASSRGTPRFGANVLTF.

The chain recombines TRBV6-2 or TRBV6-3 with TRBJ2-5, with D possibly being TRBD1 (6 bases). V lost 8 bases and J lost 7, with 11 bases in between. This CDR3 has 11 residues. Germline CDR1 reads MNHEY; CDR2 reads SVGEGT. CDR3 sequence (DNA): TGTGCCAGCGGCCAAGGGGGGACCCAGTACTTC. Translation gives CASGQGGTQYF.

This clone was counted ten times or more. The V call is TRBV5-6, the J call TRBJ1-5; tentatively, D is TRBD1 (5 bases). Germline V CDR1 and CDR2: SGHDT, YYEEEE. Trimming pared 1 base from V and 7 bases from J, leaving 15 bases between. This CDR3 is built from 15 residues. CDR3 DNA sequence: TGTGCCAGCAGCTTGCGGCAGGGAGGAAGGCAGCCCCAGCATTTT. Encoded protein: CASSLRQGGRQPQHF.